This T cell receptor (beta chain) was sequenced during a study of post-analysis software for immune sequencing data. In the study overall: Patients with relapsing-remitting, secondary progressive and progressive-relapsing multiple sclerosis courses were all represented.

General study findings and limits: Elevated frequency relative to controls characterized four to six TRBV segments in patients, TRBV5-6, TRBV5-1 and TRBV20-1 among them. The study found significantly lower normalized Chao1 diversity in multiple sclerosis patients than in controls.

A note on this clonotype: Its antigen is unidentified.

The ends were cut back, 4 bases at V and 8 bases at J, with 20 bases in the middle. From germline, CDR1 is SQVTM and CDR2 ANQGSEA. This CDR3 is 14 amino acids long. Researchers reported that TCR beta cDNA libraries carried unique molecular identifiers. T cells numbering about 0.9 to 11 million gave rise to 500,000 or so cDNA molecules. MiXCR, run by TCRdb on the PCR reads, gives a single entry per CDR3 protein. The repertoire includes almost 700,000 distinct CDR3 sequences, roughly three fifths of them detected once, and around 11% sits in the top ten. The sequencing sample was made of blood. The TCR comes from a girl aged 2-9 years with multiple sclerosis. The rearrangement links TRBV29-1 to TRBJ1-2; possibly TRBD1 for D (5 bases). CDR3 region: CSVAERGTLAGYTF. The DNA for the CDR3 is TGCAGCGTTGCCGAGCGAGGGACCTTAGCCGGCTACACCTTC. The entire variable domain, with the rest obtained from reference TRBV29-1 and TRBJ1-2, is as follows: SAVISQKPSRDICQRGTSLTIQCQVDSQVTMMFWYRQQPGQSLTLIATANQGSEATYESGFVIDKFPISRPNLTFSTLTVSNMSPEDSSIYLCSVAERGTLAGYTFGSGTRLTVV.